A single sample is the source of the 18 T cell receptor beta chains below, sequenced in a study of cytomegalovirus exposure and HLA in healthy donors. Primers: 60 Vbeta forward and 13 Jbeta reverse. Measured with immunoSEQ multiplex PCR; TCRdb has only the in-frame clones, and not every one. The sample shows around 130,000 clones, over 75% of them seen only once. The sequenced sample consisted of PBMCs. These receptors all stem from a female donor in good health and CMV-seronegative.

The chain joins TRBV12-5 to TRBJ1-2, with 8 bases fitting TRBD1. Per germline, CDR1 LGHNT and CDR2 FRNRAP. V lost 5 bases to trimming and J lost 0 bases; unmatched junction nucleotides: 20. This CDR3 comprises 20 residues. CDR3 nucleotides: TGTGCTAGTGGTAAGAAGCAGGGGGCGCCGAAAAGGGGAACTAACTATGGCTACACCTTC. Its translation: CASGKKQGAPKRGTNYGYTF.

The rearrangement joins TRBV5-4 to TRBJ1-1, with D possibly matching TRBD1 (6 bases). CDR1 SGHNT and CDR2 YYREEE come from the germline V gene (reference sequence). V lost 2 bases to trimming and J lost 1 base, with 15 bases between them. The CDR3 runs 16 residues. CDR3: CASSLQGRVRNTEAFF. Written as DNA, the CDR3 is TGTGCCAGCAGCTTACAGGGTCGAGTTAGGAACACTGAAGCTTTCTTT.

The chain carries TRBV5-6 and TRBJ1-1; D is unresolved. CDR3 size: 15 residues. Looked up from germline, CDR1 is SGHDT and CDR2 is YYEEEE. Trimming cost V 1 base and J 7 bases, with 17 bases left between them. The chain's CDR3 is CASSLSPGMPREAFF. DNA for the CDR3: TGTGCCAGCAGCTTGTCTCCGGGGATGCCACGTGAAGCTTTCTTT.

This clone showed up just a few times. The chain couples TRBV28 to TRBJ1-2; weak D call: TRBD1 (5 bases). The CDR3 contains 15 residues. Trimming stripped 7 bases from V and 6 bases from J, with 21 bases between. The germline CDR1 and CDR2 sequences are MDHEN and SYDVKM. DNA for the CDR3: TGTGCCAGCATCTCGGGACTGGGGGGGACCGATGGCTACACCTTC. Amino acid sequence: CASISGLGGTDGYTF.

CDR3 sequence reads: CASRRLAGSYNEQFF. CDR3 DNA: TGTGCCAGCAGGAGGCTAGCGGGCTCCTACAATGAGCAGTTCTTC. The chain is built from TRBV27 and TRBJ2-1; 8 bases align to TRBD2. This CDR3 comprises 15 residues. The germline V gene encodes CDR1 MNHEY and CDR2 SMNVEV (reference sequence). V shed 6 bases, J shed 0 bases, and the junction held 4 bases outside the gene matches.

This clone was observed a handful of times. The J gene is TRBJ2-1, the V gene TRBV7-3; TRBD1 matches at 10 bases. The V gene end was trimmed by 4 bases and the J gene end by 13 bases; junction bases not matched to a gene: 4. The CDR3 runs to 12 residues. Germline assignment: CDR1 SGHTA and CDR2 FQGTGA. The CDR3 protein is CASSSGQGFQFF. Here the CDR3 DNA reads TGTGCCAGCAGCTCGGGACAGGGGTTTCAGTTCTTC.

V gene TRBV27 combines with J gene TRBJ2-1; no firm D call. The CDR3 covers 13 residues. The V gene's germline CDR1 is MNHEY and CDR2 SMNVEV (reference sequence). Trimming removed 7 bases at V and 6 bases at J, with 13 bases between. The CDR3 DNA sequence: TGTGCCAGCAAGTTTTTGGAGTTCAATGAGCAGTTCTTC. Protein: CASKFLEFNEQFF.

This chain links TRBV19 with TRBJ2-7; 9 bases align to TRBD1. The ends lost 6 bases at V and 2 bases at J; junction bases unmatched: 2. The CDR3 is 13 residues long. The V gene's germline CDR1 is LNHDA and CDR2 SQIVND (reference sequence). This CDR3 reads CASSRQGAYEQYF. CDR3 DNA: TGTGCCAGTAGCCGACAGGGGGCCTACGAGCAGTACTTC.

The chain employs TRBV5-4 and TRBJ2-1; 9 bases line up with TRBD1. This CDR3 region has 12 residues. V was clipped by 4 bases and J by 7 bases; unmatched bases: 0. Germline values: CDR1 SGHNT, CDR2 YYREEE (reference sequence). The CDR3 sequence is CASSGTGNEQFF. DNA of the CDR3: TGTGCCAGCAGCGGGACAGGGAATGAGCAGTTCTTC. The full variable domain, completed using reference TRBV5-4 and TRBJ2-1, is ETGVTQSPTHLIKTRGQQVTLRCSSQSGHNTVSWYQQALGQGPQFIFQYYREEENGRGNFPPRFSGLQFPNYSSELNVNALELDDSALYLCASSGTGNEQFFGPGTRLTVL.

The gene calls are TRBV30 and TRBJ1-5; D uncertain. The germline V gene has CDR1 GTSNPN and CDR2 SVGIG (reference sequence). V was cut by 1 base and J by 5 bases, with 12 bases left in between. The CDR3 totals 14 residues. For the CDR3, the DNA is TGTGCCTGGAGTGGGGCAAGAGCCCATCAGCCCCAGCATTTT. This gives the protein CAWSGARAHQPQHF.

The chain combines TRBV7-8 with TRBJ2-7; TRBD1 matches 7 bases. This CDR3 spans 18 amino acids. After removal of 2 bases from V and 1 base from J, the junction contained 14 bases not matched to a gene. CDR1 is SGHVS and CDR2 is FQNEAQ in the germline V gene. In nucleotides, the CDR3 is TGTGCCAGCAGCTTAAGTCAGGGGGAAGCCCAAATTTCCTACGAGCAGTACTTC. This codes for CASSLSQGEAQISYEQYF.

The chain joins TRBV28 to TRBJ2-1; 14 positions match TRBD2. Germline CDR1 and CDR2: MDHEN and SYDVKM. The junction had 11 bases not matched to a gene; V was cut back by 3 bases and J by 4 bases. The CDR3 length is 19 residues. This CDR3 reads CASSFGRLAGGLPYNEQFF. In DNA, the CDR3 is TGTGCCAGCAGTTTTGGCCGACTAGCGGGAGGGCTCCCTTACAATGAGCAGTTCTTC.

The rearrangement links TRBV5-4 to TRBJ2-7; 12 bases align to TRBD1. Germline V gene sequence: CDR1 SGHNT, CDR2 YYREEE (reference sequence). V lost 0 bases, J lost 5 bases, and 3 bases stayed unmatched. This CDR3 has 15 residues. As DNA, the CDR3 is TGTGCCAGCAGCTTGGCCGGGACAGGGGGCCACGAGCAGTACTTC. This gives the protein CASSLAGTGGHEQYF.

This clone was found a few times. The chain links TRBV28 to TRBJ2-7; tentative D call: TRBD1 (6 bases). Germline V gene lookup returns CDR1 MDHEN and CDR2 SYDVKM. V lost 6 bases, J lost 2 bases, and 14 bases lay in between. The CDR3 covers 14 residues. The CDR3 protein is CASSPTGTPYEQYF. CDR3 DNA sequence: TGTGCCAGCAGCCCGACCGGGACACCCTACGAGCAGTACTTC.

There are many counts of this clone. The chain joins TRBV18 to TRBJ2-1, with TRBD2 matching 11 bases. CDR1 is KGHSH, CDR2 LQKENI, per germline. The junction had 4 bases not matched to a gene; V was cut back by 3 bases and J by 3 bases. This CDR3 contains 16 residues. The CDR3 bases are TGTGCCAGCTCACCTCCCCTAGCGGGAGGCTACAATGAGCAGTTCTTC. As protein: CASSPPLAGGYNEQFF.

This clone was counted a single time. J is TRBJ2-2 and V is TRBV28; a weak D match, TRBD1 (6 bases). The length of the CDR3 is 15 residues. From germline, CDR1 is MDHEN and CDR2 SYDVKM. V was shortened by 4 bases and J by 2 bases, with 11 bases between the two germline ends. The CDR3 loop is CASSWGPPNTGELFF. DNA of the CDR3: TGTGCCAGCAGTTGGGGGCCCCCCAACACCGGGGAGCTGTTTTTT.

The chain joins TRBV19 to TRBJ2-5; a weak D match, TRBD1 (6 bases). Trimming left V 3 bases short and J 5 bases short, with 10 bases between. This CDR3 comprises 13 residues. Germline lookup yields CDR1 LNHDA and CDR2 SQIVND (reference sequence). CDR3 nucleotides: TGTGCCAGTAGTATCCCTCAGGGGGAGACCCAGTACTTC. Translating it yields CASSIPQGETQYF.

This sequence joins TRBV18 and TRBJ1-3, with D maybe TRBD1 (5 bases). The length of the CDR3 is 15 residues. Germline V CDR1 and CDR2: KGHSH, LQKENI. Trimming pared 3 bases from V and 0 bases from J, leaving 9 bases between. The CDR3 DNA reads as TGTGCCAGCTCACCGCTGACAGACTCTGGAAACACCATATATTTT. As protein: CASSPLTDSGNTIYF.